What follows is one T cell receptor (beta chain) and its context. This clonotype appeared a few times. Its antigen is currently not known. One base away there is no much larger clone; base qualities are not given. Library preparation used PCR. Sequencing was carried out with an Illumina HiSeq 2500. TCR libraries were prepared with molecular barcoding, using unique molecular identifiers to normalize TCRbeta repertoire quantification. TCRdb reprocessing: public reads trimmed at Q25 with fastp, clones called with MiXCR, in-frame beta chains kept. All rows with the same CDR3 protein become a single entry with the most common DNA and genes. The sample table contains 380,000 or so distinct CDR3 sequences; only one count was recorded for 13% of them. In total, the top ten clones hold 3.5% to 4.5% of the sample. This entry is derived from a study of T-cell reconstitution after alpha-beta-depleted transplantation in children (dated by TCRdb to the mid-2010s). Notes on the research overall: The study quantitatively tracked T-cell immune reconstitution after TCRalphabeta/CD19-depleted allogeneic hematopoietic cell transplantation in children using TCR repertoire profiling.

For CDR1 and CDR2, the germline V gene (reference sequence) lists SSHAT and FNYEAQ. Taken from cysteine to phenylalanine, the CDR3 has 14 residues. Left in the record is the CDR3 DNA by itself, 42 bases read in frame from the first base. At the junction V is shortened by 8 bases and J by 6 bases, with 16 bases in between. Sequencing was performed on PBMCs, taken from the stem cell graft. The sequence was collected from a human donor who donated a stem cell graft to a child with Fanconi anemia. The chain is assembled from TRBV7-7 and TRBJ2-2; TRBD1 might be the D gene, on 5 matching bases. The CDR3 loop reads CASGTGQGAGELFF. Read as DNA, the sequence is TGTGCCAGCGGTACCGGGCAGGGCGCCGGGGAGCTGTTTTTT.